Presented here are 10 T cell receptor beta chains from one specimen sequenced in a study of blood T cell repertoires in COVID-19. Repertoires were generated with immunoSEQ multiplex PCR, while TCRdb's copy carries only in-frame clones and drops some. The table has 90,000 to 150,000 clones, 85% seen once. Sequenced material: peripheral blood. These receptor sequences come from an older man with acute or convalescent COVID-19.

The genes are TRBV3-1 (or the pseudogene TRBV3-2) and TRBJ2-1, with a possible D match to TRBD1 (5 bases). With 1 base removed from V and 8 bases from J, the gap between germline ends came to 9 bases. From germline, CDR1 is LGHDT and CDR2 YNNKEL (reference sequence). The CDR3 sequence is 13 residues long. CDR3 in amino acids: CASSQGGRDEQFF. The CDR3 coding sequence is TGTGCCAGCAGCCAAGGGGGCAGGGATGAGCAGTTCTTC.

This clone was seen once. The chain carries TRBV5-1 and TRBJ2-2; D uncertain. The germline gives CDR1 SGHRS, CDR2 YFSETQ. The CDR3 is made up of 15 amino acids. V shed 0 bases and J shed 0 bases, with 6 bases lying between them. The CDR3 DNA reads as TGCGCCAGCAGCTTGGCGCGCGCGAACACCGGGGAGCTGTTTTTT. Translation gives CASSLARANTGELFF.

V usage is TRBV29-1 and J usage is TRBJ2-3; TRBD1 matches at 7 bases. Germline V lookup: CDR1 SQVTM, CDR2 ANQGSEA. The CDR3 has 16 residues. The ends lost 4 bases at V and 1 base at J; junction bases unmatched: 11. CDR3 protein: CSVGRSHGQGTDTQYF. CDR3 bases: TGCAGCGTTGGACGGTCCCACGGACAGGGCACAGATACGCAGTATTTT.

CDR3 nucleotides: TGCGCCAGCAGCTTGTTGGACAGGGGAGTGGGAGCTTTCTTT. Its protein product is CASSLLDRGVGAFF. The chain couples TRBV5-1 to TRBJ1-1; 9 nucleotides match TRBD1. In germline, CDR1 is SGHRS, CDR2 YFSETQ. The V and J ends lost 1 base and 10 bases, in that order; junction bases with no gene match: 8. This CDR3 has 14 residues.

In this sample, this clone is medium-sized. Other DNA sequences in this sample translate to the same CDR3. The genes are TRBV29-1 and TRBJ2-7; 11 bases agree with TRBD1. This CDR3 contains 14 residues. Unmatched junction bases numbered 1, after V lost 3 bases and J lost 0 bases. The V gene's germline CDR1 is SQVTM and CDR2 ANQGSEA. CDR3: CSVEGTGGSYEQYF. In nucleotides, the CDR3 is TGCAGCGTTGAGGGGACAGGGGGCTCCTACGAGCAGTACTTC.

This clone was seen only a few times. This chain connects TRBV6-5 to TRBJ2-2; the match to TRBD1 covers 7 bases. The CDR3 is made up of 14 amino acids. The V segment lost 7 bases and the J segment 6 bases; nucleotides outside the gene matches: 8. Germline-derived CDR1 and CDR2 are MNHEY and SVGAGI. The CDR3: CASNTGVLAGELFF. The CDR3 DNA sequence: TGTGCCAGCAATACAGGGGTTCTAGCCGGGGAGCTGTTTTTT.

V is TRBV10-3 and J is TRBJ2-3; 8 nucleotides line up with TRBD1. Germline CDR1 ENHRY, CDR2 SYGVKD. The CDR3 runs to 17 residues. The J segment lost 3 bases and the V segment lost 1 base, leaving 9 bases of the junction unmatched. CDR3 DNA: TGTGCCATCAGTGAGTTAAGACAGGGGCCCTTGACAGATACGCAGTATTTT. Translating it yields CAISELRQGPLTDTQYF.

The chain combines TRBV11-3 with TRBJ2-7; TRBD1 matches at 11 bases. The germline CDR1 and CDR2 sequences are SGHNT and YENEEA. The V gene end was trimmed by 4 bases and the J gene end by 5 bases; junction bases not matched to a gene: 7. The CDR3 has 15 residues. Here the CDR3 DNA reads TGTGCCAGCAGCTCCCCGGGACAGGGGGTTAACGAGCAGTACTTC. Its translation: CASSSPGQGVNEQYF.

The chain couples TRBV19 to TRBJ1-2; 8 positions agree with TRBD1. This CDR3 comprises 14 residues. Germline CDR1 is LNHDA and CDR2 is SQIVND (reference sequence). V lost 3 bases to trimming and J lost 4 bases; unmatched junction nucleotides: 4. CDR3 protein: CASSIPGGGYGYTF. The CDR3, as DNA: TGTGCCAGTAGTATCCCAGGGGGCGGCTATGGCTACACCTTC.

The chain combines TRBV27 with TRBJ1-5; TRBD1 agrees at 10 bases. V dropped 6 bases and J dropped 0; count of bases not matched to a gene: 11. Per germline, CDR1 MNHEY and CDR2 SMNVEV (reference sequence). The CDR3 is made up of 18 amino acids. In DNA, the CDR3 is TGTGCCAGCAGGAGCGGGACAGGGGCCCTTTATAGCAATCAGCCCCAGCATTTT. Translated, it gives CASRSGTGALYSNQPQHF.